A single sample gave rise to the 9 T cell receptor beta chains below, sequenced in a study of beta chain features in type 1 diabetes. Overall study findings and caveats: When Type 1 diabetes patients were examined, their TCRB CDR3s proved moderately but significantly shorter in all four CD4+ subsets.

These TCRs are of unknown antigen specificity. Isolated RNA was reverse transcribed in full, so expressed TCRB transcripts were sequenced. Using immunoSEQ multiplex PCR, the repertoire was profiled, and TCRdb retains in-frame clones only, with some absent. The sample has nearly 700,000 clones, about an eighth seen once. The sample comprised naive CD4+ T cells from blood. The receptors derive from a man aged 18 to 30 with type 1 diabetes.

This clone was counted only a few times. This chain connects TRBV5-6 to TRBJ2-7, with D unresolved. This CDR3 has 12 amino acids. With 0 bases removed from V and 5 bases from J, the gap between germline ends came to 6 bases. CDR1 is SGHDT, CDR2 YYEEEE, per germline. The CDR3 region is CASSLVVDEQYF. The CDR3 DNA reads as TGTGCCAGCAGCTTGGTTGTAGACGAGCAGTACTTC. Full variable domain (missing parts from reference TRBV5-6 and TRBJ2-7): DAGVTQSPTHLIKTRGQQVTLRCSPKSGHDTVSWYQQALGQGPQFIFQYYEEEERQRGNFPDRFSGHQFPNYSSELNVNALLLGDSALYLCASSLVVDEQYFGPGTRLTVT.

J is TRBJ1-1 and V is TRBV4-1; TRBD1 aligns across 7 bases. The germline CDR1 and CDR2 sequences are MGHRA and YSYEKL. J gave up 4 bases and V 0 bases, and 2 bases lay outside the gene matches. The CDR3 extends over 14 amino acids. The CDR3 nucleotides are TGCGCCAGCAGCCAAGAAGAGGGGGCCACTGAAGCTTTCTTT. This translates into CASSQEEGATEAFF.

The chain is built from TRBV4-1 and TRBJ1-1; tentatively, D is TRBD1 (6 bases). V lost 1 base to trimming and J lost 0 bases, with 18 bases between them. The CDR3 totals 18 residues. Germline V gives CDR1 MGHRA, CDR2 YSYEKL. The CDR3 bases are TGCGCCAGCAGCCAAGGACCCCTGGGCAGGGGTATGAACACTGAAGCTTTCTTT. This codes for CASSQGPLGRGMNTEAFF.

This clone was seen only a few times. The V call is TRBV6-6, the J call TRBJ1-1, with D possibly matching TRBD1 (6 bases). Trimming stripped 6 bases from V and 3 bases from J, with 11 bases between. Germline CDR1 is MNHNY and CDR2 is SVGAGI (reference sequence). The length of the CDR3 is 13 residues. The CDR3 DNA sequence: TGTGCCAGCAGCCCAGGGGAGGACACTGAAGCTTTCTTT. It translates to CASSPGEDTEAFF.

The V call is TRBV18, the J call TRBJ2-7; no reliable D call. CDR1 is KGHSH and CDR2 is LQKENI in the germline V gene. V was shortened by 6 bases and J by 4 bases, with 10 bases between the two germline ends. The CDR3 runs to 12 residues. The CDR3 is CASSLTGYEQYF. Here the CDR3 DNA reads TGTGCCAGCTCCCTCACTGGATACGAGCAGTACTTC. The full variable domain, with the rest looked up from reference TRBV18 and TRBJ2-7, is NAGVMQNPRHLVRRRGQEARLRCSPMKGHSHVYWYRQLPEEGLKFMVYLQKENIIDESGMPKERFSAEFPKEGPSILRIQQVVRGDSAAYFCASSLTGYEQYFGPGTRLTVT.

This clone was seen more than once but under ten times. The V call is TRBV7-9, the J call TRBJ1-2, with D possibly being TRBD1 (6 bases). Germline-derived CDR1 and CDR2 are SEHNR and FQNEAQ (reference sequence). The CDR3 is 15 amino acids. Trimming removed 5 bases at V and 7 bases at J, with 20 bases between. For the CDR3, the DNA is TGTGCCAGCAGCCCCCCGTCGAGGGACATATCTGGCTACACCTTC. It specifies CASSPPSRDISGYTF.

The table lists this clone with a few counts. This sequence joins TRBV5-1 and TRBJ1-4; the D gene is possibly TRBD1 (5 bases). V shed 3 bases and J shed 2 bases, with 8 bases lying between them. From germline, CDR1 is SGHRS and CDR2 YFSETQ. This CDR3 region has 14 residues. The CDR3 nucleotides are TGCGCCAGCAGCTATGAGGGGACTAATGAAAAACTGTTTTTT. Its protein product is CASSYEGTNEKLFF.

The chain links TRBV6-4 to TRBJ2-3; 8 bases agree with TRBD2. In germline, CDR1 is MRHNA, CDR2 SNTAGT. The V gene end was trimmed by 6 bases and the J gene end by 0 bases; junction bases not matched to a gene: 5. This CDR3 has 15 residues. The CDR3 DNA follows: TGTGCCAGCAGCAACAAGCGGGGGAGCACAGATACGCAGTATTTT. Protein: CASSNKRGSTDTQYF.

The chain carries TRBV30 and TRBJ2-2; 9 bases line up with TRBD2. The CDR3 extends over 16 amino acids. V lost 6 bases to trimming and J lost 1 base; unmatched junction nucleotides: 9. CDR1 is GTSNPN and CDR2 is SVGIG in the germline V gene (reference sequence). DNA of the CDR3: TGTGCCTGCTGGTCTATTAGCGGGGGGAACACCGGGGAGCTGTTTTTT. Protein product: CACWSISGGNTGELFF.